The rows below give T cell receptor beta chains drawn from one sample of a study of beta chain features in type 1 diabetes. Clones were sequenced by immunoSEQ multiplex PCR, and TCRdb holds only the in-frame ones, with some missing. This sample has 600,000 to 700,000 clones; around 12% occur once, and the top ten carry over 0.1%. Sequenced material: naive CD4+ T cells from blood. The receptors shown here come from a man in his thirties or forties with type 1 diabetes. The conserved cysteine and the conserved F or W are not part of the CDR3 here. The order of the fields is J gene, V gene, CDR3 protein.

>TRBJ2-7|TRBV18
ASSPPGLVFEQY
>TRBJ2-7|TRBV4-3
ASSHKKSGDTYEQY
>TRBJ1-1|TRBV19
ASNRGPTNTEAF
>TRBJ2-7|TRBV11-2
ASSADGYYEQY
>TRBJ2-7|TRBV7-9
ASSTDRSSYEQY
>TRBJ2-5|TRBV4-2
ASSVDRVETQY
>TRBJ1-1|TRBV6-6
ASMINTEAF
>TRBJ1-2|TRBV7-2
ASSLVLGSYGYT
>TRBJ2-7|TRBV6-5
ASSNSYEQY
>TRBJ2-5|TRBV2
ASSEAPPTQY
>TRBJ1-4|TRBV5-1
ASSPGRGDEKLF
>TRBJ1-2|TRBV7-9
ASSFVGIGYGYT
>TRBJ2-5|TRBV18
ASSPGVRKETQY
>TRBJ1-1|TRBV7-2
ASSLVQGTEAF
>TRBJ1-1|TRBV7-9
ASSLVSGDRKAF
>TRBJ2-3|TRBV28
ASSLRVDTQY
>TRBJ2-5|TRBV7-9
ASSLAPGSMRETQY
>TRBJ2-7|TRBV18
ASSPDAYEQY
>TRBJ1-2|TRBV29-1
SVRAQGGSYGYT
>TRBJ2-1|TRBV30
AWMVGGSEQF
>TRBJ1-1|TRBV2
ASSGQWGTEAF
>TRBJ2-3|TRBV7-9
ASSNPSGASTDTQY
>TRBJ2-1|TRBV11-2
ASRAAGGYNEQF
>TRBJ1-2|TRBV29-1
SVGVGTGDNGYT
>TRBJ2-2|TRBV19
ASSTTGGRVGTGELF
>TRBJ2-5|TRBV14
ASSEVGIRETQY
>TRBJ1-1|TRBV27
ASSNRVNTEAF
>TRBJ2-4|TRBV7-9
ASSSDSRAKNIQY
>TRBJ2-2|TRBV2
ASKLGGANTGELF
>TRBJ2-7|TRBV30
AQDPGQGDSEQY
>TRBJ2-2|TRBV27
ASSLGGGTGELF
>TRBJ2-5|TRBV28
ASSSLKGLAGGQETQY
>TRBJ1-5|TRBV7-9
ASSGGAERASQPQH
>TRBJ2-6|TRBV6-6
ASSRDRSGANVLT
>TRBJ2-7|TRBV28
ASGFRQGSYEQY
>TRBJ1-2|TRBV2
ASSEEGAGSGYT
>TRBJ1-1|TRBV11-3
ASSPRTGGAFQEAF
>TRBJ2-3|TRBV27
AARRTSTDTQY
>TRBJ2-3|TRBV7-9
ASSSSPGTGGRGTQY
>TRBJ1-3|TRBV5-1
ASSHDGQAGNTIY
>TRBJ2-7|TRBV11-2
ASSAELDRTITYEQY